The 13 T cell receptor beta chains below all came from one sample that was sequenced in a study of OX40 agonist ivuxolimab in advanced cancers. Sequencing used immunoSEQ multiplex PCR; TCRdb keeps in-frame clones, though not all of them. The sample lists 60,000 to 80,000 clones; around 83% were seen once. Material: CD4+ or CD8+ T cells sorted from blood, obtained in a trial of the OX40 agonist ivuxolimab. The receptors here all came from an adult with an advanced solid tumor such as melanoma, head and neck, liver or kidney cancer.

This clone was observed a single time. The rearrangement links TRBV19 to TRBJ1-5; tentatively, D is TRBD1 (6 bases). The CDR3 length is 13 residues. V gave up 8 bases and J gave up 4 bases, with 12 bases separating them. The germline V gene encodes CDR1 LNHDA and CDR2 SQIVND (reference sequence). CDR3 in amino acids: CASAGQRNQPQHF. The CDR3 DNA reads as TGTGCCAGTGCAGGACAGAGAAATCAGCCCCAGCATTTT.

This clone was picked up a small number of times. This chain uses TRBV11-2 with TRBJ2-7; D uncertain. With 5 bases removed from V and 3 bases from J, the gap between germline ends came to 2 bases. This CDR3 spans 10 amino acids. Germline CDR1 reads SGHAT; CDR2 reads FQNNGV. Here the CDR3 DNA reads TGTGCCAGCAGCCACTACGAGCAGTACTTC. Amino acids: CASSHYEQYF.

V gene TRBV2 combines with J gene TRBJ2-1, with 8 bases lining up with TRBD2. Germline CDR1 is SNHLY and CDR2 is FYNNEI. V shed 8 bases and J 7 bases; nucleotides not matched to a gene: 16. This CDR3 contains 16 residues. CDR3 sequence reads: CASGYPGLGRGNEQFF. CDR3 DNA sequence: TGTGCCAGCGGATACCCGGGACTAGGGAGGGGTAATGAGCAGTTCTTC.

V gene TRBV28 combines with J gene TRBJ2-6, with 8 bases lining up with TRBD1. CDR1 is MDHEN and CDR2 is SYDVKM in the germline V gene. Germline trimming cut 8 bases from V and 4 bases from J; bases unmatched to any gene: 10. CDR3 size: 16 residues. CDR3 region: CASDVDRGSGANVLTF. As DNA, the CDR3 is TGTGCCAGCGACGTAGACAGGGGCTCAGGGGCCAACGTCCTGACTTTC. Full variable domain (rest looked up from reference TRBV28 and TRBJ2-6): DVKVTQSSRYLVKRTGEKVFLECVQDMDHENMFWYRQDPGLGLRLIYFSYDVKMKEKGDIPEGYSVSREKKERFSLILESASTNQTSMYLCASDVDRGSGANVLTFGAGSRLTVL.

This chain links TRBV12-5 with TRBJ2-4; TRBD2 agrees at 8 bases. The CDR3 is 15 amino acids. Germline assignment: CDR1 LGHNT and CDR2 FRNRAP. After removal of 0 bases from V and 9 bases from J, the junction contained 7 bases not matched to a gene. For the CDR3, the DNA is TGTGCTAGTGGTTTGGTACTCGGGGGGGCCCCCATTCAGTACTTC. It encodes CASGLVLGGAPIQYF. Together with reference TRBV12-5 and TRBJ2-4, the CDR3 gives the full variable domain: DARVTQTPRHKVTEMGQEVTMRCQPILGHNTVFWYRQTMMQGLELLAYFRNRAPLDDSGMPKDRFSAEMPDATLATLKIQPSEPRDSAVYFCASGLVLGGAPIQYFGAGTRLSVL.

The chain couples TRBV19 to TRBJ1-1, with a tentative D call TRBD1 (5 bases). The V and J ends lost 6 bases and 2 bases respectively, with 13 bases between them. CDR1 and CDR2 (germline): LNHDA, SQIVND (reference sequence). This CDR3 contains 14 residues. CDR3: CASRGIDRNTEAFF. DNA of the CDR3: TGTGCCAGTAGGGGAATCGACAGAAACACTGAAGCTTTCTTT. The whole variable domain, filled in from reference TRBV19 and TRBJ1-1, reads DGGITQSPKYLFRKEGQNVTLSCEQNLNHDAMYWYRQDPGQGLRLIYYSQIVNDFQKGDIAEGYSVSREKKESFPLTVTSAQKNPTAFYLCASRGIDRNTEAFFGQGTRLTVV.

J is TRBJ2-7 and V is TRBV6-6; a weak D match, TRBD1 (7 bases). Trimming shortened V by 0 bases and J by 3 bases, and 12 bases separated the two germline ends. The CDR3 is 15 amino acids. Per the germline V gene, CDR1 is MNHNY and CDR2 is SVGAGI (reference sequence). DNA for the CDR3: TGTGCCAGCAGTTACTCTCGACAGGGAGGCTACGAGCAGTACTTC. This sequence encodes CASSYSRQGGYEQYF.

The CDR3 region is CASSNQAGELFF. DNA for the CDR3: TGTGCCAGCAGTAATCAGGCCGGGGAGCTGTTTTTT. The chain carries TRBV6-4 and TRBJ2-2, with D uncertain. The V end lost 5 bases, the J end lost 6 bases, and 7 bases lay between the germline ends. The CDR3 loop spans 12 amino acids. CDR1 is MRHNA, CDR2 SNTAGT, per germline.

The chain couples TRBV6-5 to TRBJ1-3; D ambiguous. V gave up 0 bases and J gave up 0 bases, with 6 bases separating them. The CDR3 consists of 15 residues. The germline CDR1 and CDR2 sequences are MNHEY and SVGAGI. The CDR3 sequence: CASSYSISSGNTIYF. The CDR3 DNA reads as TGTGCCAGCAGTTACTCTATCTCCTCTGGAAACACCATATATTTT.

The chain uses TRBV11-1 and TRBJ1-4; D unresolved. The germline CDR1 and CDR2 sequences are SGHAT and FQDESV (reference sequence). Trimming shortened V by 5 bases and J by 4 bases, and 11 bases separated the two germline ends. The CDR3 runs 14 residues. The DNA of the CDR3 is TGTGCCAGCAGCCCGACCGGACTTAATGAAAAACTGTTTTTT. Translation: CASSPTGLNEKLFF.

The rearrangement uses TRBV7-2 and TRBJ1-1, with no clear D. V lost 3 bases to trimming and J lost 3 bases, with 8 bases between them. The CDR3 runs 13 residues. The germline V gene encodes CDR1 SGHTA and CDR2 FQGNSA. This CDR3 reads CASSFGGDTEAFF. CDR3 nucleotide sequence: TGTGCCAGCAGCTTCGGCGGGGACACTGAAGCTTTCTTT.

This clone was counted a single time. This sequence joins TRBV7-2 and TRBJ2-3; perhaps TRBD2 as D (6 bases). Germline CDR1 reads SGHTA; CDR2 reads FQGNSA. The CDR3 is 12 amino acids. Trimming took 5 bases from V and 4 from J, leaving 7 bases between them. The CDR3, as DNA: TGTGCCAGCAGCCGGGGGTCAGATACGCAGTATTTT. This translates into CASSRGSDTQYF.

V gene TRBV5-1 combines with J gene TRBJ1-2; a possible D gene is TRBD1 (5 bases). This CDR3 is 14 amino acids long. V was clipped by 2 bases and J by 8 bases, with 16 bases between them. Germline V gene data show CDR1 as SGHRS and CDR2 as YFSETQ. CDR3 amino acids: CASSLNRDWAGYTF. In DNA form, the CDR3 reads TGCGCCAGCAGCTTAAACCGGGACTGGGCCGGCTACACCTTC.